Each of the 14 T cell receptor beta chains below was sequenced from the same sample in a study of blood T cell repertoires in COVID-19. Profiled with immunoSEQ multiplex PCR; TCRdb holds only in-frame clones, not every one. The table includes under 110,000 clones, over 60% detected once. The sample taken for sequencing was peripheral blood. Every receptor here comes from a man older than 75 with COVID-19, enrolled during active disease.

This chain uses TRBV15 with TRBJ1-4; D remains unclear. CDR3 length: 13 residues. The V gene lost 5 bases and the J gene lost 7 bases, with 11 bases spanning the gap. Germline values: CDR1 LNHNV, CDR2 YYDKDF (reference sequence). CDR3 amino acids: CATSPRHGEKLFF. In DNA, the CDR3 is TGTGCCACCAGCCCCCGACATGGTGAAAAACTGTTTTTT.

V and J are TRBV7-9 and TRBJ1-1; possibly TRBD1 for D (5 bases). The CDR3 covers 19 residues. The V gene's germline CDR1 is SEHNR and CDR2 FQNEAQ (reference sequence). Between the trimmed V and J ends, which lost 5 bases and 5 bases, there was a span of 30 bases. The CDR3 spells CASSPSISLPGGTITEAFF. The CDR3 bases are TGTGCCAGCAGCCCATCCATAAGCCTCCCGGGGGGAACGATAACTGAAGCTTTCTTT.

The chain joins TRBV9 to TRBJ2-1; 10 bases map to TRBD1. The CDR3 has 15 amino acids. V dropped 3 bases and J dropped 6; count of bases not matched to a gene: 6. In germline, CDR1 is SGDLS, CDR2 YYNGEE. CDR3 DNA sequence: TGTGCCAGCAGCGCAACCGGGACAGGGGTCAATGAGCAGTTCTTC. Its translation: CASSATGTGVNEQFF. Full variable domain (remainder filled in from reference TRBV9 and TRBJ2-1): DSGVTQTPKHLITATGQRVTLRCSPRSGDLSVYWYQQSLDQGLQFLIQYYNGEERAKGNILERFSAQQFPDLHSELNLSSLELGDSALYFCASSATGTGVNEQFFGPGTRLTVL.

The rearrangement links TRBV5-6 to TRBJ2-3, with 7 bases matching TRBD1. The CDR3 covers 11 residues. CDR1 and CDR2 from the germline V gene are SGHDT and YYEEEE. J was trimmed by 11 bases and V by 5 bases; bases with no gene match: 5. The CDR3: CASRRDRVQYF. The DNA for the CDR3 is TGTGCCAGCAGGCGAGACAGGGTGCAGTATTTT.

CDR3 sequence reads: CATSDSNSGGTGELFF. CDR3 DNA sequence: TGTGCCACCAGTGATTCGAACAGCGGGGGGACCGGGGAGCTGTTTTTT. The chain carries TRBV24-1 and TRBJ2-2; TRBD2 aligns across 9 bases. CDR1 is KGHDR, CDR2 SFDVKD, per germline. The CDR3 is 16 amino acids. After removal of 2 bases from V and 5 bases from J, the junction contained 5 bases not matched to a gene.

The V call is TRBV6-2 or TRBV6-3, the J call TRBJ2-7; possibly TRBD2 for D (5 bases). The V gene's germline CDR1 is MNHEY and CDR2 SVGEGT. The CDR3 runs to 15 residues. Trimming removed 2 bases at V and 1 base at J, with 12 bases between. The DNA of the CDR3 is TGTGCCAGCAGTTACCTGACCGTAGCGTCCTACGAGCAGTACTTC. Amino acids: CASSYLTVASYEQYF.

The rearrangement joins TRBV3-1 (or the pseudogene TRBV3-2) to TRBJ2-3, with TRBD2 as a possible D gene (6 bases). The CDR3 runs 16 residues. Trimming took 2 bases from V and 4 from J, leaving 16 bases between them. Germline lookup yields CDR1 LGHDT and CDR2 YNNKEL (reference sequence). The CDR3 DNA reads as TGTGCCAGCAGCCAATGGGACGGGAGCAACGCAGATACGCAGTATTTT. Protein product: CASSQWDGSNADTQYF.

As for this clone: A read error may produce the germline difference seen at one junction end. The rearrangement joins TRBV7-7 to TRBJ2-3, with D perhaps matching TRBD2 (5 bases). The CDR3 spans 14 residues. Germline V gene sequence: CDR1 SSHAT, CDR2 FNYEAQ (reference sequence). The CDR3 sequence is CASSLAYGENTQYF. DNA for the CDR3: TGTGCTAGCAGCTTAGCCTACGGGGAGAATACGCAGTATTTT.

The chain recombines TRBV4-1 with TRBJ2-5; D unclear. This CDR3 has 14 amino acids. Trimming took 1 base from V and 0 from J, leaving 6 bases between them. CDR1 is MGHRA, CDR2 YSYEKL, per germline. CDR3: CASSQALYQETQYF. CDR3 bases: TGCGCCAGCAGCCAAGCACTGTACCAAGAGACCCAGTACTTC.

With respect to this clone: This same CDR3 is encoded by further DNA sequences in the sample. The chain recombines TRBV3-1 (or the pseudogene TRBV3-2) with TRBJ1-5; D remains unclear. The V end was cut by 4 bases, the J end by 2 bases, with 6 bases between. The CDR3 extends over 13 amino acids. CDR1 LGHDT and CDR2 YNNKEL come from the germline V gene (reference sequence). The CDR3: CASSPSRNQPQHF. The CDR3 DNA sequence: TGTGCCAGCAGCCCCTCCCGCAATCAGCCCCAGCATTTT.

The chain couples TRBV4-1 to TRBJ2-7; D is uncertain. The germline CDR1 and CDR2 sequences are MGHRA and YSYEKL. Trimming left V 0 bases short and J 0 bases short, with 6 bases between. The CDR3 contains 14 residues. CDR3 nucleotides: TGCGCCAGCAGCCAAGAACAGTACTCCTACGAGCAGTACTTC. Translating gives CASSQEQYSYEQYF.

This chain connects TRBV5-8 to TRBJ1-2, with D hard to call. Germline CDR1 and CDR2: SGHTS and YDEGEE. V dropped 1 base and J dropped 4 bases, with 5 bases sitting between them. CDR3 length equals 12 residues. This CDR3 reads CASSLNSYGYTF. CDR3 DNA sequence: TGTGCCAGCAGCTTGAACAGCTATGGCTACACCTTC.

The J gene is TRBJ2-7, the V gene TRBV5-6; TRBD1 agrees at 7 bases. CDR1 is SGHDT, CDR2 YYEEEE, per germline. The CDR3 has 14 amino acids. V shed 3 bases, J shed 6 bases, and the junction held 9 bases outside the gene matches. The CDR3 spells CASSYRGHAGEQYF. In DNA form, the CDR3 reads TGTGCCAGCAGCTACAGGGGACACGCGGGCGAGCAGTACTTC.

The V and J genes are TRBV29-1 and TRBJ2-1; 12 nucleotides line up with TRBD2. Germline lookup yields CDR1 SQVTM and CDR2 ANQGSEA. This CDR3 spans 15 amino acids. The ends lost 2 bases at V and 9 bases at J; junction bases unmatched: 8. CDR3 sequence (DNA): TGCAGCGTTGAAAGGGCGCTAGCGGGAGGGACTGAGCAGTTCTTC. It encodes CSVERALAGGTEQFF.